The TCR beta chain under discussion was sequenced for a study of T cells after yellow fever vaccination. Regarding the study as a whole: The bulk population could contribute abundant contaminating clonotypes to FACS-sorted repertoires. Weaker overall, the secondary response nonetheless peaked faster (day 5 versus 15).

With 4 bases clipped from V and 1 base from J, the junction kept 11 bases outside the gene matches. The length of the CDR3 is 17 residues. The germline CDR1 and CDR2 sequences are SGHRS and YFSETQ. In TCRdb, the 5' RACE reads were re-called with MiXCR into one record per CDR3 protein. The data show more than 95,000 distinct CDR3 sequences, 6.5% to 8% seen once. This clonotype was seen a few times. The antigen remains unidentified. The chain recombines TRBV5-1 with TRBJ2-7, with TRBD2 matching 10 bases. This specimen consisted of CD4+ T cells sorted from PBMCs, obtained roughly 10 days after the first yellow fever vaccination. The clonotype originates from a man between 18 and 35 years old who received the YFV17D yellow fever vaccine. The DNA of the CDR3 is TGCGCCAGCAGCCGACGACTCACTAGCGGGGATTCCTACGAGCAGTACTTC. Translating gives CASSRRLTSGDSYEQYF.